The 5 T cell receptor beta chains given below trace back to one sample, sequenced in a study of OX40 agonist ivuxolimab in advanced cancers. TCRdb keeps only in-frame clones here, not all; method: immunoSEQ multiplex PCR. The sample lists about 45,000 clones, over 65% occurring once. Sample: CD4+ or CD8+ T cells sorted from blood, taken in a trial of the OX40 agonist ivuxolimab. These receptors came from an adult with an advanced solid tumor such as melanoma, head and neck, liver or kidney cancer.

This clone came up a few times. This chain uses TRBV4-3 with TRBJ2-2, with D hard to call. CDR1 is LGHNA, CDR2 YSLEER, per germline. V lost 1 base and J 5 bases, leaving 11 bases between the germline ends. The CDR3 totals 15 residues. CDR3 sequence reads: CASSQANTRTGELFF. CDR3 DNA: TGCGCCAGCAGCCAAGCCAATACCCGGACCGGGGAGCTGTTTTTT.

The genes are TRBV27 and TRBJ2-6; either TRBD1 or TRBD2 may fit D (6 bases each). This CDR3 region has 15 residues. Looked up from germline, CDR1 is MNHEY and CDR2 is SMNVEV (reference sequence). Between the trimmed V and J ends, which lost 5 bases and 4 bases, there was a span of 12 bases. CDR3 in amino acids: CASSPTGGGANVLTF. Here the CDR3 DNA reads TGTGCCAGCAGTCCAACCGGGGGCGGGGCCAACGTCCTGACTTTC. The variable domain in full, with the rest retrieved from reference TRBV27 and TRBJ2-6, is EAQVTQNPRYLITVTGKKLTVTCSQNMNHEYMSWYRQDPGLGLRQIYYSMNVEVTDKGDVPEGYKVSRKEKRNFPLILESPSPNQTSLYFCASSPTGGGANVLTFGAGSRLTVL.

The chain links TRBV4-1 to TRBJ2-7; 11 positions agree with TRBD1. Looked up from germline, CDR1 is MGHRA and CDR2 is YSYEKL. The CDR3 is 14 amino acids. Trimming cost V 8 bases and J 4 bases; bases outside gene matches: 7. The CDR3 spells CASSLDRGLYEQYF. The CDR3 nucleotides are TGCGCCAGCTCCCTGGACAGGGGGCTATACGAGCAGTACTTC.

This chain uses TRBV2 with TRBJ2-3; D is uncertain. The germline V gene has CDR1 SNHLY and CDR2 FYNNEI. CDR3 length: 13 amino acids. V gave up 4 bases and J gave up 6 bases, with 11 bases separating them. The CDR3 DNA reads TGTGCCAGCAGTGGAGCGCACGAGGATACGCAGTATTTT. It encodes CASSGAHEDTQYF.

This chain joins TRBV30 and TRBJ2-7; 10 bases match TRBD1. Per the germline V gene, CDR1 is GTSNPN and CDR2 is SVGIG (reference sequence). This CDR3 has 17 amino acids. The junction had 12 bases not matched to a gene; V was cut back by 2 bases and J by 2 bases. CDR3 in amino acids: CAWSPLSPGQGTYEQYF. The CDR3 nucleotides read TGTGCCTGGAGTCCACTATCTCCGGGACAGGGGACCTACGAGCAGTACTTC.